Below, 20 T cell receptor beta chains from the same sample are listed, as sequenced in a study of patients and donors after allogeneic stem cell transplantation. TCRdb itself ran the RT-PCR reads through MiXCR, one entry per CDR3 protein. The sample carries around 200,000 distinct CDR3 sequences, 38% recorded once. The sequenced sample was blood, either unsorted or a sorted T cell fraction (not recorded which). The receptors derive from a human donor who was either an allogeneic HSCT recipient or a stem cell or donor lymphocyte infusion donor (not recorded which). It is not recorded whose cells these are; they may come from a transplant donor.

This sequence joins TRBV29-1 and TRBJ1-3; no clear D. CDR1 and CDR2 (germline): SQVTM, ANQGSEA. The CDR3 loop spans 11 amino acids. Trimming took 3 bases from V and 4 from J, leaving 4 bases between them. The CDR3 DNA reads TGCAGCGTTGATTCCGGAAACACCATATATTTT. It yields the protein CSVDSGNTIYF.

This clonotype was seen a handful of times. The chain uses TRBV29-1 and TRBJ1-1; D may be TRBD1 (5 bases). The CDR3 runs 14 residues. Trimming cost V 4 bases and J 7 bases, with 19 bases left between them. Germline V lookup: CDR1 SQVTM, CDR2 ANQGSEA. CDR3 sequence (DNA): TGCAGCGTTGTTCGAGGGGAAGGGATAAGTGAAGCTTTCTTT. It translates to CSVVRGEGISEAFF.

The chain uses TRBV5-1 and TRBJ2-5, with D perhaps matching TRBD1 (5 bases). V dropped 0 bases and J dropped 8 bases, with 8 bases sitting between them. Germline assignment: CDR1 SGHRS and CDR2 YFSETQ. This CDR3 contains 12 residues. CDR3 nucleotide sequence: TGCGCCAGCAGCTTGGGACAGAACACCCAGTACTTC. It yields the protein CASSLGQNTQYF.

The chain combines TRBV7-9 with TRBJ1-3, with D hard to call. The CDR3 is 15 amino acids. V lost 5 bases, J lost 4 bases, and 15 bases lay in between. Germline assignment: CDR1 SEHNR and CDR2 FQNEAQ (reference sequence). Here the CDR3 DNA reads TGTGCCAGCAGCCAACTCCTGTTTTCCGGAAACACCATATATTTT. The encoded protein is CASSQLLFSGNTIYF.

This clonotype was recorded a few times. This rearrangement joins TRBV5-1 to TRBJ1-2, with 7 bases matching TRBD1. CDR3 length equals 15 residues. Trimming cost V 3 bases and J 6 bases; bases outside gene matches: 11. Germline assignment: CDR1 SGHRS and CDR2 YFSETQ. CDR3 in amino acids: CASSSFPTGRNGYTF. CDR3 in DNA: TGCGCCAGCAGCTCCTTTCCGACAGGGCGCAATGGCTACACCTTC.

The chain links TRBV20-1 to TRBJ1-5, with D uncertain. In germline, CDR1 is DFQATT, CDR2 SNEGSKA (reference sequence). This CDR3 spans 13 amino acids. Trimming shortened V by 6 bases and J by 7 bases, and 16 bases separated the two germline ends. CDR3 region: CSAQKGGGQPQHF. The CDR3 DNA reads as TGCAGTGCGCAGAAGGGCGGCGGGCAGCCCCAGCATTTT.

This sequence joins TRBV10-3 and TRBJ1-2, with a possible D match to TRBD1 (5 bases). CDR1 ENHRY and CDR2 SYGVKD come from the germline V gene. Trimming took 6 bases from V and 4 from J, leaving 15 bases between them. The CDR3 extends over 14 amino acids. The CDR3 region is CAISRGLGGYGYTF. The CDR3 DNA is TGTGCCATCAGCAGAGGCCTGGGGGGCTATGGCTACACCTTC.

V gene TRBV28 combines with J gene TRBJ1-6, with 8 bases fitting TRBD1. Germline V gives CDR1 MDHEN, CDR2 SYDVKM. This CDR3 has 19 amino acids. With 2 bases clipped from V and 1 base from J, the junction kept 10 bases outside the gene matches. The CDR3 sequence is CASSLLFRQGASYNSPLHF. DNA of the CDR3: TGTGCCAGCAGTTTACTTTTCCGGCAGGGGGCTTCCTATAATTCACCCCTCCACTTT.

This chain links TRBV12-3 or TRBV12-4 with TRBJ1-5; possibly TRBD1 for D (5 bases). V was clipped by 5 bases and J by 0 bases, with 14 bases between them. The CDR3 runs 16 residues. The CDR3 spells CASSHGTGNSNQPQHF. The CDR3 bases are TGTGCCAGCAGTCATGGGACGGGAAATAGCAATCAGCCCCAGCATTTT.

This clonotype was recorded a few times. The chain links TRBV5-1 to TRBJ1-2; D unresolved. This CDR3 contains 13 residues. The V end lost 5 bases, the J end lost 4 bases, and 12 bases lay between the germline ends. Germline V CDR1 and CDR2: SGHRS, YFSETQ. The CDR3 is CASSPGASYGYTF. In DNA form, the CDR3 reads TGCGCCAGCAGTCCGGGAGCCTCCTATGGCTACACCTTC.

The rearrangement uses TRBV12-3 or TRBV12-4 and TRBJ2-7, with 12 bases identical to TRBD2. The CDR3 covers 15 residues. J lost 5 bases, V lost 8 bases, and 10 bases had no gene match. The CDR3 sequence is CASSSSGGAGHEQYF. The DNA for the CDR3 is TGTGCCAGCTCATCTAGCGGGGGGGCCGGGCACGAGCAGTACTTC.

The V gene is TRBV28, the J gene TRBJ1-1; a possible D gene is TRBD1 (6 bases). With 3 bases removed from V and 0 bases from J, the gap between germline ends came to 14 bases. The CDR3 extends over 16 amino acids. From germline, CDR1 is MDHEN and CDR2 SYDVKM. Here the CDR3 DNA reads TGTGCCAGCAGTTTTGGGGGGCCCTCCATGAACACTGAAGCTTTCTTT. This codes for CASSFGGPSMNTEAFF.

The sample holds a few counts of this clonotype. The chain recombines TRBV29-1 with TRBJ1-1; D is perhaps TRBD1 (6 bases). The CDR3 covers 15 residues. CDR1 is SQVTM, CDR2 ANQGSEA, per germline. Trimming stripped 6 bases from V and 0 bases from J, with 17 bases between. The CDR3 DNA reads TGCAGCGTCGACCGGACAGACAGATTGAACACTGAAGCTTTCTTT. Its translation: CSVDRTDRLNTEAFF.

The rearrangement joins TRBV5-1 to TRBJ2-7, with D unclear. The CDR3 is 11 residues long. The V gene's germline CDR1 is SGHRS and CDR2 YFSETQ. Trimming cost V 0 bases and J 6 bases, with 4 bases left between them. The CDR3 spells CASSLGIEQYF. CDR3 DNA sequence: TGCGCCAGCAGCTTGGGGATCGAGCAGTACTTC.

The CDR3 loop reads CASSLRGQGSYEQYF. CDR3 in DNA: TGTGCCAGCAGCCTCAGGGGACAGGGTTCCTACGAGCAGTACTTC. This chain links TRBV7-9 with TRBJ2-7; TRBD1 matches 9 bases. This CDR3 region has 15 residues. The germline CDR1 and CDR2 sequences are SEHNR and FQNEAQ (reference sequence). V was clipped by 5 bases and J by 1 base; unmatched bases: 6. The variable domain in full, completed from reference TRBV7-9 and TRBJ2-7, reads DTGVSQNPRHKITKRGQNVTFRCDPISEHNRLYWYRQTLGQGPEFLTYFQNEAQLEKSRLLSDRFSAERPKGSFSTLEIQRTEQGDSAMYLCASSLRGQGSYEQYFGPGTRLTVT.

The rearrangement uses TRBV6-1 and TRBJ1-6, with D possibly TRBD1 on 5 matching bases. V was clipped by 6 bases and J by 6 bases, with 12 bases between them. The CDR3 runs 14 residues. CDR1 MNHNS and CDR2 SASEGT come from the germline V gene. DNA of the CDR3: TGTGCCAGCAGATGGGGCAGAAGTAATTCACCCCTCCACTTT. This gives the protein CASRWGRSNSPLHF.

The V and J genes are TRBV7-2 and TRBJ1-5, with D possibly being TRBD1 (6 bases). Germline assignment: CDR1 SGHTA and CDR2 FQGNSA. The CDR3 is made up of 15 amino acids. Trimming stripped 4 bases from V and 1 base from J, with 11 bases between. The CDR3 region is CASSWDIGSNQPQHF. CDR3 sequence (DNA): TGTGCCAGCAGCTGGGACATTGGGAGCAATCAGCCCCAGCATTTT. The entire variable domain, with the rest obtained from reference TRBV7-2 and TRBJ1-5, is as follows: GAGVSQSPSNKVTEKGKDVELRCDPISGHTALYWYRQSLGQGLEFLIYFQGNSAPDKSGLPSDRFSAERTGGSVSTLTIQRTQQEDSAVYLCASSWDIGSNQPQHFGDGTRLSIL.

This clonotype was counted a few times. The chain has TRBV12-3 or TRBV12-4 and TRBJ2-7, with 11 bases that match TRBD2. The CDR3 sequence is 14 residues long. Losses at the gene ends were 7 bases for V and 2 bases for J; bases not matched to a gene: 4. Here the CDR3 reads CASTLAGEPYEQYF. CDR3 nucleotides: TGTGCCAGCACACTAGCGGGGGAGCCCTACGAGCAGTACTTC.

This clonotype was counted many times. The V and J genes are TRBV18 and TRBJ1-1; possible D gene TRBD1, 5 bases. The germline V gene encodes CDR1 KGHSH and CDR2 LQKENI. This CDR3 contains 13 residues. The ends were cut back, 8 bases at V and 1 base at J, with 11 bases in the middle. The CDR3: CASSPQGNTEAFF. CDR3 sequence (DNA): TGTGCCAGCAGTCCTCAGGGGAACACTGAAGCTTTCTTT.

CDR3 coding DNA: TGTGCCAGCAGTTTGTGGGACAGTGCTAGCACAGATACGCAGTATTTT. This sequence encodes CASSLWDSASTDTQYF. V usage is TRBV28 and J usage is TRBJ2-3; 7 bases are shared with TRBD1. The length of the CDR3 is 16 residues. With V trimmed by 3 bases and J by 0 bases, 6 bases remained unmatched. Germline V gene data show CDR1 as MDHEN and CDR2 as SYDVKM. Combining the CDR3 with reference TRBV28 and TRBJ2-3 gives the whole variable domain DVKVTQSSRYLVKRTGEKVFLECVQDMDHENMFWYRQDPGLGLRLIYFSYDVKMKEKGDIPEGYSVSREKKERFSLILESASTNQTSMYLCASSLWDSASTDTQYFGPGTRLTVL.